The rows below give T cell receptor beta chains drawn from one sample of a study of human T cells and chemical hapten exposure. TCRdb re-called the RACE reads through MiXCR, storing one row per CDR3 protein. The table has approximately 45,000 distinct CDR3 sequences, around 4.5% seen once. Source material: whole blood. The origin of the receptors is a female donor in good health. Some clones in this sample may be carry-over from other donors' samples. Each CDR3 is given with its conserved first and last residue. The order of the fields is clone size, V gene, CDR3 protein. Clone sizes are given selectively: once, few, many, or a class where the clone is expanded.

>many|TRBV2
CASSEITSGASSYNEQFF
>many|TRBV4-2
CASRPSEHNEKLFF
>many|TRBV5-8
CASSRTGITYEQYF
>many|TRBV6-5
CASSSILDRNYGYTF
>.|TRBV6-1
CASSGGRRRLGYNSPLHF
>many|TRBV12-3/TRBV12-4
CASSPTGNQPQHF
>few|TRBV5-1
CASRLGLTEGTGELFF
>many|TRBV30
CAWSEGGPQHF
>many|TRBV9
CASSGFGGAGGRSTDTQYF
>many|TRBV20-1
CSARGPGGRANVLTF
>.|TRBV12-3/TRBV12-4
CASSGRDTYTEAFF
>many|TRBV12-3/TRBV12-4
CASSPSALGIAGDTYEQYF
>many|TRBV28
CASQTWGPRRSYEQYF
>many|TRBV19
CASSMTGASSYNSPLHF
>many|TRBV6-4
CASSESGEISYNEQFF
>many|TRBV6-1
CASSVTGRGFYEQYF
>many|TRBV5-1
CASSLNRNNSPLHF
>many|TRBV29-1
CSVGDQPQHF
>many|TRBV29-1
CSVWGTEEPVLNYGYTF
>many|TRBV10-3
CAIRPQGARGDTQYF
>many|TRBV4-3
CASSQARNQPQHF
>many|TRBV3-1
CASSQLAGAYNEQFF
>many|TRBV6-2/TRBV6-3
CASSGGQGFGAQHF
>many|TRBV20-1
CSARDRGLFDYGYTF
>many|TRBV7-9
CASSLVPSKTQYF
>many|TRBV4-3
CASSQPALAGGTDTQYF
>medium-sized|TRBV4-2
CASSHGTENTGELFF
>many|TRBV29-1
CSVRTGLGNEQFF
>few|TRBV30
CAWSRSANTEAFF